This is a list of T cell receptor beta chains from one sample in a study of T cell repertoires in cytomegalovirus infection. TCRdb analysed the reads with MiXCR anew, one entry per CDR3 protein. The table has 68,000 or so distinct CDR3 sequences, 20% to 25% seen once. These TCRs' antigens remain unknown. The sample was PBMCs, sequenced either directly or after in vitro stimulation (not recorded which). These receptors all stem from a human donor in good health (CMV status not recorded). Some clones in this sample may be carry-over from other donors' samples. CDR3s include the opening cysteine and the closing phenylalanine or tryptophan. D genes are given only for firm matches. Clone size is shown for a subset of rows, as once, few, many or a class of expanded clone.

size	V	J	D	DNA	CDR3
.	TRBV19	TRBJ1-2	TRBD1	TGTGCCAGTATTTTAGCAGGGGGCGCGGACTATGGCTACACCTTC	CASILAGGADYGYTF
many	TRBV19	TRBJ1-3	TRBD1	TGTGCCAGTAGTATTCCCGGGACAGAAGACACCATATATTTT	CASSIPGTEDTIYF
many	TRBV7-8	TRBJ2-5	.	TGTGCCAGCAGCTTGAGACAGGAGAACCAAGAGACCCAGTACTTC	CASSLRQENQETQYF
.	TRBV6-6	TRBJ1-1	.	TGTGCCAGCAGCCCTACAGGAATCGCTGAAGCTTTCTTT	CASSPTGIAEAFF
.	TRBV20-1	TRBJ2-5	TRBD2	TGCAGTGCTAGGAGGACTAGCGGGAGAGGTTCAGAGACCCAGTACTTC	CSARRTSGRGSETQYF
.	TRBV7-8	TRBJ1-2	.	TGTGCCAGCAGCTTAGTTAGTGGGGGGGCCGGGTTCTATGGCTACACCTTC	CASSLVSGGAGFYGYTF
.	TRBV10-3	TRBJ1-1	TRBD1	TGTGCCATCAGTTTGGACAGGTCCACTGAAGCTTTCTTT	CAISLDRSTEAFF
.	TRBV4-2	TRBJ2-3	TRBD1	TGTGCCAGCAGCCAAGGGGGACAGTACACAGATACGCAGTATTTT	CASSQGGQYTDTQYF
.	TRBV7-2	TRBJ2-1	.	TGTGCCAGCAGCTTGGCGGCCAGCTCCTACAATGAGCAGTTCTTC	CASSLAASSYNEQFF
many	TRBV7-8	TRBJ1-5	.	TGTGCCAGCACTCCTCCCAGAGGCGGGAATAGCAATCAGCCCCAGCATTTT	CASTPPRGGNSNQPQHF
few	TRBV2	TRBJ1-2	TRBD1	TGTGCCAGCGCGGGACAGGGGGCGGGTGGCTACACCTTC	CASAGQGAGGYTF
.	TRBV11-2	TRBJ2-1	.	TGTGCCAGCAGCTTGGGGCCAAACAATGAGCAGTTCTTC	CASSLGPNNEQFF
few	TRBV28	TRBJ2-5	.	TGTGCCAGCAGTATTCTCACGGGGGAGGAGACCCAGTACTTC	CASSILTGEETQYF
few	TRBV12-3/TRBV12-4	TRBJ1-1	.	TGTGCCAGCAGTTTAGGGGGTAAAGCTTTCTTT	CASSLGGKAFF
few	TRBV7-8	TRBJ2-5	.	TGTGCCAGCAGCCCGCCCTGGGCTAGCGTGAGGGAGACCCAGTACTTC	CASSPPWASVRETQYF
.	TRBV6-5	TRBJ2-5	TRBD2	TGTGCCAGCAGTTATGGGCTAGCGGGAGAGCACGGCGAGACCCAGTACTTC	CASSYGLAGEHGETQYF
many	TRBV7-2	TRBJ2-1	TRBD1	TGTGCCAGCAGCGGGCAGACAGGGAGTACCTACAATGAGCAGTTCTTC	CASSGQTGSTYNEQFF
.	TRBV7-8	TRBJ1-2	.	TGTGCCAGCAGCCAGGACAGCCGCTATGGCTACACCTTC	CASSQDSRYGYTF
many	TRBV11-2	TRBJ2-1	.	TGTGCCAGCAGCCCAAGTTTAGGTGAGCAGTTCTTC	CASSPSLGEQFF
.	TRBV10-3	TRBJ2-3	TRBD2	TGTGCCATCAGTGAGTCACGGACTAGCGTATCTAGCACAGATACGCAGTATTTT	CAISESRTSVSSTDTQYF
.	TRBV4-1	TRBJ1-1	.	TGCGCCAGCAGCCACCGGCAGGGAGGCACTGAAGCTTTCTTT	CASSHRQGGTEAFF
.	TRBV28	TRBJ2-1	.	TGTGCCAGCAGCACGTCGGCTTCAGGGATATCCTACAATGAGCAGTTCTTC	CASSTSASGISYNEQFF
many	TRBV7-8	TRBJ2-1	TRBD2	TGTGCCAGCAGCCACACTTACGGGACTAGCGGGAGGGGGTCGGAGTACAATGAGCAGTTCTTC	CASSHTYGTSGRGSEYNEQFF
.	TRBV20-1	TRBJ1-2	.	TGCAGTGCTCGGCCAAGGGACATCGCCCTCTATGGCTACACCTTC	CSARPRDIALYGYTF
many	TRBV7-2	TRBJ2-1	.	TGTGCCAGCAGCCCAGCCTCCTACAATGAGCAGTTCTTC	CASSPASYNEQFF
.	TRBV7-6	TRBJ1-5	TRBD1	TGTGCCAGCAGCTTGGGCAGGGGGGTCTATCCCCAGCATTTT	CASSLGRGVYPQHF
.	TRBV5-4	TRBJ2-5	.	TGTGCCAGCAGCTCCAAAGGGGGGTCGGAGACCCAGTACTTC	CASSSKGGSETQYF
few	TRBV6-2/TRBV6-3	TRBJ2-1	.	TGTGCCAGCAGTTCCCCTTCTTCCGGCCAAAGCTCCTACAATGAGCAGTTCTTC	CASSSPSSGQSSYNEQFF
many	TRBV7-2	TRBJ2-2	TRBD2	TGTGCCAGCAGCTTTGGTGGTAGCGGGAGCACCGGGGAGCTGTTTTTT	CASSFGGSGSTGELFF
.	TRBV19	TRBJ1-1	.	TGTGCCAGTAGTATAGATGGGATAGGGACTGAAGCTTTCTTT	CASSIDGIGTEAFF
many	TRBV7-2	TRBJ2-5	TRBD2	TGTGCCAGCAGCTTAGTAGCGGGAGATCGGGAGACCCAGTACTTC	CASSLVAGDRETQYF
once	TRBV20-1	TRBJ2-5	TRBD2	TGCAGTGCAACCGGGACTAGCGGACAAGAGACCCAGTACTTC	CSATGTSGQETQYF
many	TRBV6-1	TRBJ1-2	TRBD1	TGTGCCAGCACCGTTACAGGGGGACAGCAGTACTATGGCTACACCTTC	CASTVTGGQQYYGYTF
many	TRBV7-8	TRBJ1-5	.	TGTGCCAGCAGCTTATTGGTGGGAGGGGGTCCTCAGCCCCAGCATTTT	CASSLLVGGGPQPQHF
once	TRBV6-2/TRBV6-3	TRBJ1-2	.	TGTGCCAGCAGTTACTCGACAAGAACCTATGGCTACACCTTC	CASSYSTRTYGYTF
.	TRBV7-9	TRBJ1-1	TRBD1	TGTGCCAGCAGCCTCGTCGGGACAGTGAACACTGAAGCTTTCTTT	CASSLVGTVNTEAFF
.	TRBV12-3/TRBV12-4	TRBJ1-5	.	TGTGCCAGCAGCGAGAACTTTCAGCCCCAGCATTTT	CASSENFQPQHF
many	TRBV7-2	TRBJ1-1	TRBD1	TGTGCCAGCAGAATGGGGACAGGCCTTGAAAACACTGAAGCTTTCTTT	CASRMGTGLENTEAFF
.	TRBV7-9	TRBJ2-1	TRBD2	TGTGCCAGCAGCCTAGGGACTAGCGGGCATGAGCAGTTCTTC	CASSLGTSGHEQFF
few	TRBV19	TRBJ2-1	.	TGTGCCAGTAGTATGGGAGAAGCGGGCAATGAGCAGTTCTTC	CASSMGEAGNEQFF
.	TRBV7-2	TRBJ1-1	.	TGTGCCAGCAGCGCACAAGGGGGAGCTTTCTTT	CASSAQGGAFF
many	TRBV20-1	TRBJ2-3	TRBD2	TGCAGTGCTAGAGATCCACTTAGCGGGACCGCAGATACGCAGTATTTT	CSARDPLSGTADTQYF